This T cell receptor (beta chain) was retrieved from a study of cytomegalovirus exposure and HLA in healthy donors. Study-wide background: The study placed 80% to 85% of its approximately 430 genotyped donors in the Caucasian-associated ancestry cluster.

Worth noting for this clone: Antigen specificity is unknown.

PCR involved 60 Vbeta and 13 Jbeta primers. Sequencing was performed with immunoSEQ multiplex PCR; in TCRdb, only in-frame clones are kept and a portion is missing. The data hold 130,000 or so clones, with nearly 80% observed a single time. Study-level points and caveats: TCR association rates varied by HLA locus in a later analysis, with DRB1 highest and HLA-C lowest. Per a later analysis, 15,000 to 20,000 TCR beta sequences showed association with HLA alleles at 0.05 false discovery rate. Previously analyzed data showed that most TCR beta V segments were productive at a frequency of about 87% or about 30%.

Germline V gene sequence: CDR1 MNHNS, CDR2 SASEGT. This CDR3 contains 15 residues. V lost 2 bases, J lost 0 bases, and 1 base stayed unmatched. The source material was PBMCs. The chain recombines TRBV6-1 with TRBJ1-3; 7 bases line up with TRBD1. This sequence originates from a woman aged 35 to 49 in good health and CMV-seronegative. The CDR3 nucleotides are TGTGCCAGCAGTGAATACAGGGGCTCTGGAAACACCATATATTTT. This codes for CASSEYRGSGNTIYF.